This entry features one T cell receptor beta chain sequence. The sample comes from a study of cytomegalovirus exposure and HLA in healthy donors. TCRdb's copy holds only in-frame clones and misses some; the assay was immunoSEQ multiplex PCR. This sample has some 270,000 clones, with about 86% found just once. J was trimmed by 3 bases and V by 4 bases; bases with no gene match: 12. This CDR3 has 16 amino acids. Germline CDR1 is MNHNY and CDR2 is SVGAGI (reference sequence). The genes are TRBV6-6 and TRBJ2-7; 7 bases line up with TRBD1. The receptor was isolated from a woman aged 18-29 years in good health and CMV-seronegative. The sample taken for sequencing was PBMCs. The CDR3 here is CASSFLAQGIDYEQYF. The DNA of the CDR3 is TGTGCCAGCAGTTTCCTCGCACAGGGGATCGACTACGAGCAGTACTTC.